This T cell receptor (beta chain) was sequenced for a study of blood T cell repertoires in COVID-19. Generated by immunoSEQ multiplex PCR, the TCRdb table keeps only in-frame clones and is missing some. In the table there are about 280,000 clones, under 90% of which are singletons. V was trimmed by 5 bases and J by 4 bases, leaving 17 bases between them. The CDR3 spans 16 residues. The germline V gene has CDR1 SGHVS and CDR2 FQNEAQ. The chain is built from TRBV7-8 and TRBJ2-2, with D tentatively TRBD1 (6 bases). The receptor comes from a woman aged 45-65 years who had recovered from COVID-19. Input material: peripheral blood. CDR3: CASSLRSSGVTGELFF. The CDR3 DNA is TGTGCCAGCAGCCTGAGGTCGTCAGGGGTCACCGGGGAGCTGTTTTTT.